One and the same sample provided the 32 T cell receptor beta chains below, sequenced in a study of OX40 agonist ivuxolimab in advanced cancers. Assay used: immunoSEQ multiplex PCR; TCRdb lists only in-frame clones, some missing. In the table there are about 57,000 clones, about 90% of which are singletons. Sequenced material: CD4+ or CD8+ T cells sorted from blood, taken in a trial of the OX40 agonist ivuxolimab. The receptors stem from an adult with an advanced solid tumor such as melanoma, head and neck, liver or kidney cancer.

V usage is TRBV11-2 and J usage is TRBJ2-3; D unclear. CDR1 and CDR2 (germline): SGHAT, FQNNGV. CDR3 length equals 16 residues. Trimming left V 3 bases short and J 3 bases short, with 16 bases between. The CDR3 is CASSFLPSQLTDTQYF. The DNA of the CDR3 is TGTGCCAGCAGCTTTCTTCCAAGCCAGTTAACAGATACGCAGTATTTT.

The V and J genes are TRBV4-3 and TRBJ1-5; 9 bases are a match to TRBD1. The V gene's germline CDR1 is LGHNA and CDR2 YSLEER. This CDR3 contains 19 residues. The trim removed 2 bases at V and 8 bases at J, leaving 19 bases unmatched. The CDR3 nucleotides are TGCGCCAGCAGCCAATGGGCTTACCGGGACAGGGTGTCTATGAAGCCCCAGCATTTT. Its translation is CASSQWAYRDRVSMKPQHF.

This sequence joins TRBV6-4 and TRBJ2-1; D uncertain. From germline, CDR1 is MRHNA and CDR2 SNTAGT. The V and J ends lost 2 bases and 6 bases respectively, with 5 bases between them. The CDR3 totals 12 residues. The CDR3 DNA reads as TGTGCCAGCAGTGACAGGCGCAATGAGCAGTTCTTC. Translation: CASSDRRNEQFF.

The rearrangement links TRBV18 to TRBJ1-1; D is possibly TRBD1 (6 bases). The length of the CDR3 is 14 residues. Trimming took 2 bases from V and 5 from J, leaving 12 bases between them. Germline loops: CDR1 KGHSH, CDR2 LQKENI. The CDR3 is CASSPAGDGTEAFF. CDR3 DNA sequence: TGTGCCAGCTCACCAGCAGGGGATGGGACTGAAGCTTTCTTT.

The rearrangement joins TRBV28 to TRBJ1-4, with no clear D. From germline, CDR1 is MDHEN and CDR2 SYDVKM. The germline V and J ends were trimmed by 5 bases and 6 bases, with 7 bases remaining between them. The CDR3 has 12 residues. The CDR3 nucleotides read TGTGCCAGCAGTGGGCCCCATGAAAAACTGTTTTTT. The encoded protein is CASSGPHEKLFF.

The chain combines TRBV7-9 with TRBJ1-2, with D possibly TRBD1 on 5 matching bases. The CDR3 is made up of 11 amino acids. The V and J ends lost 1 base and 14 bases respectively, with 11 bases between them. The germline V gene encodes CDR1 SEHNR and CDR2 FQNEAQ (reference sequence). As DNA, the CDR3 is TGTGCCAGCAGCTTAGGGGGAGGGACGACCTTC. It is translated as CASSLGGGTTF.

The V and J genes are TRBV5-6 and TRBJ1-6; no firm D call. V lost 5 bases, J lost 12 bases, and 18 bases lay in between. CDR3 length: 14 amino acids. CDR1 is SGHDT, CDR2 YYEEEE, per germline. CDR3 amino acids: CASSYDMGRLPLHF. CDR3 nucleotides: TGTGCCAGCAGTTATGACATGGGCAGACTACCCCTCCACTTT.

V is TRBV6-5 and J is TRBJ1-1; D is perhaps TRBD1 (5 bases). The CDR3 sequence is 13 residues long. Deletions cut 9 bases from V and 8 bases from J, with 19 bases between. Per the germline V gene, CDR1 is MNHEY and CDR2 is SVGAGI. The CDR3 region is CASSGRESEEAFF. DNA of the CDR3: TGTGCCAGTTCAGGGAGGGAGAGCGAGGAAGCTTTCTTT.

This chain connects TRBV30 to TRBJ2-3; D not resolved. This CDR3 spans 13 amino acids. Trimming removed 2 bases from V and 4 bases from J, with 10 bases in between. Germline lookup yields CDR1 GTSNPN and CDR2 SVGIG (reference sequence). The CDR3 loop is CAWSNAGADTQYF. CDR3 bases: TGTGCCTGGAGTAATGCAGGCGCAGATACGCAGTATTTT. The full variable domain, with the rest looked up from reference TRBV30 and TRBJ2-3, is SQTIHQWPATLVQPVGSPLSLECTVEGTSNPNLYWYRQAAGRGLQLLFYSVGIGQISSEVPQNLSASRPQDRQFILSSKKLLLSDSGFYLCAWSNAGADTQYFGPGTRLTVL.

CDR3 loop: CASKRLVTDTQYF. CDR3 nucleotide sequence: TGTGCCAGCAAACGACTAGTCACAGATACGCAGTATTTT. The V call is TRBV2, the J call TRBJ2-3, with D perhaps TRBD2 (6 bases). Germline-derived CDR1 and CDR2 are SNHLY and FYNNEI. The germline V and J ends were trimmed by 7 bases and 2 bases, with 10 bases remaining between them. The CDR3 consists of 13 residues. Supplemented by reference TRBV2 and TRBJ2-3, the full variable domain reads EPEVTQTPSHQVTQMGQEVILRCVPISNHLYFYWYRQILGQKVEFLVSFYNNEISEKSEIFDDQFSVERPDGSNFTLKIRSTKLEDSAMYFCASKRLVTDTQYFGPGTRLTVL.

This chain joins TRBV28 and TRBJ2-7; 8 nucleotides agree with TRBD1. The junction had 4 bases not matched to a gene; V was cut back by 6 bases and J by 3 bases. CDR3 length: 13 amino acids. CDR1 and CDR2 (germline): MDHEN, SYDVKM. CDR3 sequence reads: CASRQQGDYEQYF. DNA of the CDR3: TGTGCCAGCAGACAACAGGGGGACTACGAGCAGTACTTC.

The count of this clone is one. V usage is TRBV6-5 and J usage is TRBJ2-5, with TRBD2 matching over 11 bases. In germline, CDR1 is MNHEY, CDR2 SVGAGI. Trimming took 2 bases from V and 5 from J; bases not matched to a gene: 4. The CDR3 runs 15 residues. This CDR3 is CASSYTSGSYETQYF. CDR3 nucleotides: TGTGCCAGCAGTTACACTAGCGGGAGCTATGAGACCCAGTACTTC.

The chain employs TRBV27 and TRBJ1-1; D gene unclear. The V and J ends lost 6 bases and 1 base respectively, with 9 bases between them. The germline V gene has CDR1 MNHEY and CDR2 SMNVEV (reference sequence). The CDR3 extends over 13 amino acids. The CDR3 is CASSRNSNTEAFF. DNA for the CDR3: TGTGCCAGCAGCCGTAATTCGAACACTGAAGCTTTCTTT.

The J gene is TRBJ2-5, the V gene TRBV19, with TRBD2 matching over 15 bases. The CDR3 is 15 amino acids. V trimming: 6 bases; J trimming: 5 bases; junction bases outside the gene matches: 4. Germline V gene sequence: CDR1 LNHDA, CDR2 SQIVND (reference sequence). CDR3 coding DNA: TGTGCCAGTAGATCCGGGACTAGCGGGGGGGAGACCCAGTACTTC. This gives the protein CASRSGTSGGETQYF.

The CDR3: CAWSGQGQLETQYF. CDR3 coding DNA: TGTGCCTGGAGTGGCCAGGGGCAGCTAGAGACCCAGTACTTC. The V gene is TRBV30, the J gene TRBJ2-5, with a possible D match to TRBD1 (6 bases). CDR1 is GTSNPN, CDR2 SVGIG, per germline (reference sequence). The V and J ends lost 1 base and 4 bases respectively, with 13 bases between them. The CDR3 runs 14 residues.

The chain links TRBV5-4 to TRBJ2-5; D remains unclear. The CDR3 is 14 residues long. The V gene's germline CDR1 is SGHNT and CDR2 YYREEE (reference sequence). V lost 2 bases and J 3 bases, leaving 11 bases between the germline ends. The CDR3 sequence: CASSLILRKETQYF. The CDR3 nucleotides are TGTGCCAGCAGCTTAATTCTCCGAAAAGAGACCCAGTACTTC.

V and J are TRBV2 and TRBJ1-3; D is uncertain. The CDR3 length is 16 residues. Germline V gene lookup returns CDR1 SNHLY and CDR2 FYNNEI. The germline V and J ends were trimmed by 2 bases and 0 bases, with 11 bases remaining between them. In DNA, the CDR3 is TGTGCCAGCAGTGAAAGGGCCAGCCGCTCTGGAAACACCATATATTTT. Translated: CASSERASRSGNTIYF.

The chain recombines TRBV30 with TRBJ1-2; tentative D call: TRBD1 (6 bases). Trimming pared 2 bases from V and 5 bases from J, leaving 15 bases between. This CDR3 region has 14 residues. Germline lookup yields CDR1 GTSNPN and CDR2 SVGIG (reference sequence). Here the CDR3 reads CAWSPFQGSYGYTF. The CDR3 DNA reads as TGTGCCTGGAGTCCCTTTCAGGGGTCATATGGCTACACCTTC.

The genes are TRBV28 and TRBJ2-7, with a tentative D call TRBD2 (6 bases). The CDR3 has 14 residues. Germline CDR1 MDHEN, CDR2 SYDVKM. The germline V and J ends were trimmed by 3 bases and 2 bases, with 11 bases remaining between them. The CDR3 nucleotides are TGTGCCAGCAGTTTTGGGGGGTTTCCCTACGAGCAGTACTTC. Residues: CASSFGGFPYEQYF.

CDR3 sequence reads: CASSPRGTGVPDTQYF. In nucleotides, the CDR3 is TGCGCCAGCAGCCCGCGGGGGACAGGGGTACCAGATACGCAGTATTTT. The chain links TRBV5-1 to TRBJ2-3; 10 nucleotides match TRBD1. The length of the CDR3 is 16 residues. Per the germline V gene, CDR1 is SGHRS and CDR2 is YFSETQ. V shed 4 bases and J 4 bases; nucleotides not matched to a gene: 9.

The V gene is TRBV29-1, the J gene TRBJ1-1, with D tentatively TRBD1 (5 bases). Germline assignment: CDR1 SQVTM and CDR2 ANQGSEA. Trimming removed 4 bases at V and 0 bases at J, with 15 bases between. The CDR3 totals 15 residues. DNA for the CDR3: TGCAGCGTTGCGGGCAGGGCGAATATGAACACTGAAGCTTTCTTT. Its translation: CSVAGRANMNTEAFF.

This clone has a single count. This rearrangement joins TRBV30 to TRBJ2-3; 10 bases line up with TRBD2. V gave up 7 bases and J gave up 4 bases; unmatched junction bases: 11. Per germline, CDR1 GTSNPN and CDR2 SVGIG (reference sequence). The CDR3 runs 15 residues. CDR3 bases: TGTGCCTCCCGGGGGGCTAGCGGGAGCCCAGATACGCAGTATTTT. Translation gives CASRGASGSPDTQYF.

The V and J genes are TRBV28 and TRBJ1-2; D gene ambiguous. V lost 2 bases and J 4 bases, leaving 5 bases between the germline ends. In germline, CDR1 is MDHEN, CDR2 SYDVKM. This CDR3 contains 12 residues. The CDR3: CASSLGRYGYTF. The CDR3 bases are TGTGCCAGCAGTTTAGGCCGCTATGGCTACACCTTC.

The V gene is TRBV6-1, the J gene TRBJ2-1; D is unresolved. This CDR3 is built from 16 residues. Per the germline V gene, CDR1 is MNHNS and CDR2 is SASEGT. Trimming pared 1 base from V and 0 bases from J, leaving 10 bases between. DNA of the CDR3: TGTGCCAGCAGTGAAGGCCGGGCTAGCTCCTACAATGAGCAGTTCTTC. This encodes CASSEGRASSYNEQFF.

The chain joins TRBV6-6 to TRBJ2-7; 8 bases are shared with TRBD1. Germline CDR1 reads MNHNY; CDR2 reads SVGAGI (reference sequence). The V and J ends lost 8 bases and 0 bases, in that order; junction bases with no gene match: 6. The CDR3 spans 14 residues. This CDR3 reads CASWQGASSYEQYF. For the CDR3, the DNA is TGTGCCAGCTGGCAGGGGGCTTCCTCCTACGAGCAGTACTTC.

In its sample, this clone was seen once. V usage is TRBV5-1 and J usage is TRBJ1-2; 8 nucleotides match TRBD1. CDR3 length: 15 amino acids. The J segment lost 2 bases and the V segment lost 0 bases, leaving 3 bases of the junction unmatched. Germline V gene sequence: CDR1 SGHRS, CDR2 YFSETQ. This CDR3 reads CASSLDRGRNYGYTF. CDR3 DNA: TGCGCCAGCAGCTTGGACAGGGGGAGGAACTATGGCTACACCTTC.

The genes are TRBV18 and TRBJ1-4, with D uncertain. This CDR3 contains 14 residues. V lost 0 bases and J 0 bases, leaving 2 bases between the germline ends. The V gene's germline CDR1 is KGHSH and CDR2 LQKENI. The CDR3 region has the DNA TGTGCCAGCTCACCACCCACAACTAATGAAAAACTGTTTTTT. Translation: CASSPPTTNEKLFF.

This chain uses TRBV6-1 with TRBJ2-3; D is unclear. V lost 3 bases, J lost 2 bases, and 12 bases lay in between. The CDR3 has 15 residues. Germline CDR1 reads MNHNS; CDR2 reads SASEGT. CDR3 sequence: CASSDPNSNTDTQYF. The CDR3 region has the DNA TGTGCCAGCAGTGACCCTAACAGCAACACAGATACGCAGTATTTT.

The chain joins TRBV6-1 to TRBJ1-1; a possible D gene is TRBD1 (5 bases). The length of the CDR3 is 11 residues. Trimming took off 10 bases at V and 7 bases at J, with 13 bases between the two ends. CDR1 MNHNS and CDR2 SASEGT come from the germline V gene. The CDR3 bases are TGTGCCACCTATCGGGGCTATGAAGCTTTCTTT. Encoded protein: CATYRGYEAFF.

The V call is TRBV5-4, the J call TRBJ2-5; 10 positions agree with TRBD2. J gave up 5 bases and V 1 base, and 2 bases lay outside the gene matches. This CDR3 has 14 residues. The germline CDR1 and CDR2 sequences are SGHNT and YYREEE (reference sequence). The CDR3 loop reads CASSLLLAGETQYF. As DNA, the CDR3 is TGTGCCAGCAGCTTGCTACTAGCGGGGGAGACCCAGTACTTC.

This sequence joins TRBV5-4 and TRBJ1-1; 12 nucleotides align to TRBD1. The germline V gene has CDR1 SGHNT and CDR2 YYREEE (reference sequence). The V gene end was trimmed by 4 bases and the J gene end by 4 bases; junction bases not matched to a gene: 8. The CDR3 extends over 16 amino acids. The CDR3 nucleotides read TGTGCCAGCAGCGGTGGGACAGGGGGCGACGGCACTGAAGCTTTCTTT. As protein: CASSGGTGGDGTEAFF.

The chain is built from TRBV5-8 and TRBJ2-6; 11 bases are a match to TRBD2. V gave up 0 bases and J gave up 4 bases; unmatched junction bases: 3. Germline V gives CDR1 SGHTS, CDR2 YDEGEE. The CDR3 contains 17 residues. Here the CDR3 reads CASSLVLAGGGANVLTF. DNA for the CDR3: TGTGCCAGCAGCTTGGTCCTAGCGGGGGGCGGGGCCAACGTCCTGACTTTC.